This TCR beta chain was recovered during a study of T cell responses to AZD1222 COVID-19 vaccine. Study-level results: Nearly half of unique spike-specific TCRs reportedly avoided B.1.351 and B.1.1.7 mutated regions. It was only after the peak T cell response that any repertoires were sampled. A mostly white British donor set with more females was recruited, and clonal diversity was possibly underestimated.

A word on this clone: The antigen is unknown.

Some clones are missing from TCRdb's copy, which holds only in-frame ones; the method was immunoSEQ multiplex PCR. The table lists approximately 140,000 clones, approximately 85% of them singletons, with roughly 4.5% in the top ten. The germline V gene encodes CDR1 KGHDR and CDR2 SFDVKD. J gave up 6 bases and V 4 bases, and 5 bases lay outside the gene matches. The CDR3 sequence is 15 residues long. The clonotype originates from an adult in good health. The V gene is TRBV24-1, the J gene TRBJ2-1; 10 bases match TRBD1. Specimen: peripheral blood, collected on day 0 of MenACWY control vaccination. CDR3 loop: CATSEPGTGANEQFF. The CDR3 DNA follows: TGTGCCACCAGTGAGCCCGGGACAGGGGCCAATGAGCAGTTCTTC.